What follows are 25 T cell receptor beta chains derived from one specimen sequenced in a study of blood T cell repertoires in COVID-19. Clones were sequenced by immunoSEQ multiplex PCR, and TCRdb holds only the in-frame ones, with some missing. This sample carries around 480,000 clones, about nine tenths of them seen once, and the ten largest clones take under 0.85%. The sequenced material came from PBMCs or T cells enriched from blood (not recorded which). The source is a woman aged 18 to 35 who had recovered from COVID-19.

The chain combines TRBV3-1 (or the pseudogene TRBV3-2) with TRBJ2-3, with TRBD1 identical over 8 bases. CDR1 is LGHDT and CDR2 is YNNKEL in the germline V gene (reference sequence). The V and J ends lost 4 bases and 2 bases, in that order; junction bases with no gene match: 5. The length of the CDR3 is 15 residues. The CDR3 coding sequence is TGTGCCAGCAGCCTAACAGGGGGAGCCACAGATACGCAGTATTTT. This encodes CASSLTGGATDTQYF.

V is TRBV5-1 and J is TRBJ2-6, with 7 positions matching TRBD1. The CDR3 spans 19 residues. Germline-derived CDR1 and CDR2 are SGHRS and YFSETQ. The trim removed 2 bases at V and 0 bases at J, leaving 11 bases unmatched. CDR3 sequence reads: CASSFFRTGGGSGANVLTF. CDR3 DNA: TGCGCCAGCAGCTTCTTCCGGACAGGTGGGGGCTCTGGGGCCAACGTCCTGACTTTC. Full variable domain (rest looked up from reference TRBV5-1 and TRBJ2-6): KAGVTQTPRYLIKTRGQQVTLSCSPISGHRSVSWYQQTPGQGLQFLFEYFSETQRNKGNFPGRFSGRQFSNSRSEMNVSTLELGDSALYLCASSFFRTGGGSGANVLTFGAGSRLTVL.

This rearrangement joins TRBV29-1 to TRBJ1-2; TRBD1 is a possible D gene (6 bases). Trimming took 6 bases from V and 2 from J, leaving 16 bases between them. Germline values: CDR1 SQVTM, CDR2 ANQGSEA. The CDR3 sequence is 14 residues long. CDR3 DNA: TGCAGCGTCACGATGATTACAGGGAACTATGGCTACACCTTC. Translating gives CSVTMITGNYGYTF.

The chain joins TRBV29-1 to TRBJ1-2; D remains ambiguous. This CDR3 is 13 amino acids long. Between the trimmed V and J ends, which lost 2 bases and 8 bases, there was a span of 15 bases. Germline V gene sequence: CDR1 SQVTM, CDR2 ANQGSEA. The CDR3 spells CSVERPGAGGYTF. CDR3 coding DNA: TGCAGCGTTGAAAGGCCTGGTGCGGGGGGCTACACCTTC.

The chain employs TRBV7-9 and TRBJ1-2; 8 bases fit TRBD1. The germline V gene has CDR1 SEHNR and CDR2 FQNEAQ (reference sequence). This CDR3 comprises 12 residues. Trimming cost V 4 bases and J 6 bases; bases outside gene matches: 1. The CDR3 region is CASSSTGDGYTF. CDR3 coding DNA: TGTGCCAGCAGCTCGACAGGGGATGGCTACACCTTC.

This chain links TRBV28 with TRBJ1-1; D call uncertain. Germline values: CDR1 MDHEN, CDR2 SYDVKM. V was clipped by 4 bases and J by 3 bases, with 3 bases between them. This CDR3 is 11 amino acids long. CDR3 protein: CASSSDTEAFF. CDR3 nucleotide sequence: TGTGCCAGCAGTTCCGACACTGAAGCTTTCTTT. The variable domain in full, completed from reference TRBV28 and TRBJ1-1, reads DVKVTQSSRYLVKRTGEKVFLECVQDMDHENMFWYRQDPGLGLRLIYFSYDVKMKEKGDIPEGYSVSREKKERFSLILESASTNQTSMYLCASSSDTEAFFGQGTRLTVV.

The chain has TRBV7-2 and TRBJ2-5, with unresolved D. Germline-derived CDR1 and CDR2 are SGHTA and FQGNSA. The V gene lost 5 bases and the J gene lost 3 bases, with 13 bases spanning the gap. The CDR3 spans 14 residues. CDR3 sequence reads: CASSPNPGKETQYF. As DNA, the CDR3 is TGTGCCAGCAGCCCGAATCCAGGCAAAGAGACCCAGTACTTC. Supplemented by reference TRBV7-2 and TRBJ2-5, the full variable domain reads GAGVSQSPSNKVTEKGKDVELRCDPISGHTALYWYRQSLGQGLEFLIYFQGNSAPDKSGLPSDRFSAERTGGSVSTLTIQRTQQEDSAVYLCASSPNPGKETQYFGPGTRLLVL.

This clone was picked up one time. The chain carries TRBV5-1 and TRBJ2-5; the D gene is possibly TRBD2 (6 bases). Between the trimmed V and J ends, which lost 4 bases and 0 bases, there was a span of 13 bases. Per the germline V gene, CDR1 is SGHRS and CDR2 is YFSETQ. The CDR3 is made up of 15 amino acids. The DNA for the CDR3 is TGCGCCAGCAGCCCCCTCTGGGGGGACCAAGAGACCCAGTACTTC. Translation gives CASSPLWGDQETQYF.

The J gene is TRBJ1-5, the V gene TRBV19; tentative D call: TRBD1 (5 bases). V was pared by 4 bases and J by 0 bases, with 19 bases between. The CDR3 is 18 residues long. Germline V gene lookup returns CDR1 LNHDA and CDR2 SQIVND (reference sequence). CDR3 sequence: CASSKGGQEGYSNQPQHF. Here the CDR3 DNA reads TGTGCCAGTAGTAAGGGTGGGCAGGAGGGGTATAGCAATCAGCCCCAGCATTTT.

This rearrangement joins TRBV28 to TRBJ1-1, with a possible D match to TRBD1 (6 bases). CDR3 length: 15 residues. In germline, CDR1 is MDHEN, CDR2 SYDVKM. Trimming removed 5 bases at V and 2 bases at J, with 15 bases between. CDR3 DNA sequence: TGTGCCAGCAGTCTAGGACAGCCACCCAACACTGAAGCTTTCTTT. Amino acids: CASSLGQPPNTEAFF.

The J gene is TRBJ1-1, the V gene TRBV5-1, with D hard to call. The CDR3 contains 15 residues. V was cut by 4 bases and J by 1 base, with 14 bases left in between. CDR1 and CDR2 (germline): SGHRS, YFSETQ. CDR3: CASSPSGGWNTEAFF. The CDR3, as DNA: TGCGCCAGCAGCCCGTCCGGAGGTTGGAACACTGAAGCTTTCTTT.

This clone was detected a few times. J is TRBJ1-3 and V is TRBV13; 9 bases fit TRBD1. Germline-derived CDR1 and CDR2 are PRHDT and FYEKMQ (reference sequence). The V segment lost 2 bases and the J segment 4 bases; nucleotides outside the gene matches: 3. CDR3 length: 15 residues. The CDR3 DNA follows: TGTGCCAGCAGCTTAAGACAGGGGGACGGAAACACCATATATTTT. Its translation: CASSLRQGDGNTIYF.

The chain carries TRBV5-4 and TRBJ2-2; D gene uncertain. Germline CDR1 reads SGHNT; CDR2 reads YYREEE (reference sequence). The V gene lost 0 bases and the J gene lost 1 base, with 4 bases spanning the gap. The CDR3 loop spans 14 amino acids. The CDR3 spells CASSLVRNTGELFF. DNA of the CDR3: TGTGCCAGCAGCTTGGTTAGGAACACCGGGGAGCTGTTTTTT.

The gene calls are TRBV2 and TRBJ1-1, with 7 bases aligning to TRBD1. This CDR3 has 14 residues. Germline assignment: CDR1 SNHLY and CDR2 FYNNEI. The J segment lost 0 bases and the V segment lost 5 bases, leaving 3 bases of the junction unmatched. The DNA for the CDR3 is TGTGCCAGCAGTTCAGACAGGGTGAACACTGAAGCTTTCTTT. It codes for CASSSDRVNTEAFF.

The genes are TRBV10-3 and TRBJ1-1; D ambiguous. This CDR3 comprises 13 residues. CDR1 is ENHRY, CDR2 SYGVKD, per germline. With 4 bases removed from V and 1 base from J, the gap between germline ends came to 7 bases. The chain's CDR3 is CAISGAGNTEAFF. The CDR3 coding sequence is TGTGCCATCAGTGGGGCAGGGAACACTGAAGCTTTCTTT.

This chain joins TRBV15 and TRBJ2-1; 9 nucleotides align to TRBD2. With 4 bases clipped from V and 4 bases from J, the junction kept 8 bases outside the gene matches. Germline values: CDR1 LNHNV, CDR2 YYDKDF (reference sequence). The CDR3 totals 16 residues. CDR3 sequence reads: CATSKEFSGGYNEQFF. The CDR3 DNA reads as TGTGCCACCAGCAAAGAGTTCAGCGGGGGGTACAATGAGCAGTTCTTC.

As DNA, the CDR3 is TGTGCCAGCAGCTTTCTTCCAGGGGATGGAAACACCATATATTTT. This translates into CASSFLPGDGNTIYF. The chain combines TRBV5-5 with TRBJ1-3; maybe TRBD1 (6 bases). Germline CDR1 and CDR2: SGHKS and YYEKEE (reference sequence). CDR3 size: 15 residues. Trimming took 2 bases from V and 3 from J, leaving 12 bases between them.

This chain connects TRBV19 to TRBJ1-1; 7 bases fit TRBD1. V shed 4 bases and J 4 bases; nucleotides not matched to a gene: 6. This CDR3 spans 14 amino acids. Germline CDR1 LNHDA, CDR2 SQIVND (reference sequence). The CDR3 nucleotides read TGTGCCAGTAGTACACAGGGGTCGGGCACTGAAGCTTTCTTT. Its protein product is CASSTQGSGTEAFF. The whole variable domain, filled in from reference TRBV19 and TRBJ1-1, reads DGGITQSPKYLFRKEGQNVTLSCEQNLNHDAMYWYRQDPGQGLRLIYYSQIVNDFQKGDIAEGYSVSREKKESFPLTVTSAQKNPTAFYLCASSTQGSGTEAFFGQGTRLTVV.

The genes are TRBV3-1 (or the pseudogene TRBV3-2) and TRBJ2-7; the match to TRBD2 covers 8 bases. Trimming removed 1 base from V and 6 bases from J; junction bases left unmatched: 8. The CDR3 runs to 15 residues. Germline V gene data show CDR1 as LGHDT and CDR2 as YNNKEL (reference sequence). CDR3 sequence (DNA): TGTGCCAGCAGCCAAGGCCTAGCGGGCTTTCTCGAGCAGTACTTC. This translates into CASSQGLAGFLEQYF.

The rearrangement links TRBV6-2 or TRBV6-3 to TRBJ1-5; 10 nucleotides match TRBD1. Germline loops: CDR1 MNHEY, CDR2 SVGEGT. CDR3 length: 15 amino acids. Trimming cost V 6 bases and J 2 bases; bases outside gene matches: 4. Here the CDR3 DNA reads TGTGCCAGCAGCCTCGGACAGGGGGGCAATCAGCCCCAGCATTTT. Its translation is CASSLGQGGNQPQHF.

This CDR3 reads CASLLPSTPSNYGYTF. The CDR3 DNA reads TGTGCCAGCCTTCTTCCATCAACACCCTCTAACTATGGCTACACCTTC. The J gene is TRBJ1-2, the V gene TRBV2; no clear D gene. This CDR3 spans 16 amino acids. Germline CDR1 is SNHLY and CDR2 is FYNNEI. V gave up 8 bases and J gave up 0 bases, with 19 bases separating them.

The sample holds a few counts of this clone. This chain connects TRBV28 to TRBJ2-7; TRBD1 is a possible D gene (6 bases). The V and J ends lost 1 base and 0 bases respectively, with 10 bases between them. Per germline, CDR1 MDHEN and CDR2 SYDVKM. CDR3 length equals 15 residues. CDR3: CASSLFWDNSYEQYF. The CDR3 coding sequence is TGTGCCAGCAGTTTATTTTGGGACAACTCCTACGAGCAGTACTTC.

The chain is built from TRBV9 and TRBJ1-2; 11 nucleotides align to TRBD1. CDR3 length: 16 residues. Unmatched junction bases numbered 8, after V lost 3 bases and J lost 4 bases. The germline CDR1 and CDR2 sequences are SGDLS and YYNGEE. CDR3 residues: CASSATRTGGAYGYTF. The CDR3 bases are TGTGCCAGCAGCGCCACCCGGACAGGGGGCGCCTATGGCTACACCTTC.

This chain joins TRBV24-1 and TRBJ1-4; 8 bases are shared with TRBD1. This CDR3 region has 15 residues. Per germline, CDR1 KGHDR and CDR2 SFDVKD. The ends lost 9 bases at V and 8 bases at J; junction bases unmatched: 13. In DNA form, the CDR3 reads TGTGCCACCGCCTCAGGGGGCGCGGGGGAAGAAAAACTGTTTTTT. Amino acids: CATASGGAGEEKLFF.

The chain joins TRBV19 to TRBJ1-4; maybe TRBD1 (6 bases). Trimming pared 6 bases from V and 8 bases from J, leaving 16 bases between. Per the germline V gene, CDR1 is LNHDA and CDR2 is SQIVND (reference sequence). The CDR3 runs to 14 residues. CDR3 protein: CASSLQGTREKLFF. The CDR3 DNA reads as TGTGCCAGTAGCCTTCAGGGGACACGGGAAAAACTGTTTTTT.